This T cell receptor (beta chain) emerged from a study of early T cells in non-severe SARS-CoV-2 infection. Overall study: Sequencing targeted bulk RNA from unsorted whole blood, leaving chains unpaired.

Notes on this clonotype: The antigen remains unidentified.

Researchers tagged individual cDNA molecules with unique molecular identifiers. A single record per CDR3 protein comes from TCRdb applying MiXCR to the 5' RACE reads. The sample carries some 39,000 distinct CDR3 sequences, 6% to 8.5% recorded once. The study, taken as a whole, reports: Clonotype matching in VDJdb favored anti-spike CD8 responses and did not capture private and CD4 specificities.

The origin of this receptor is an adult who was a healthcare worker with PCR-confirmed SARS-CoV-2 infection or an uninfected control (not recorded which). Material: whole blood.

This chain's CDR3 is CASSAYQDSNYGYTF. The CDR3 nucleotides are TGTGCCAGCAGCGCCTATCAGGATTCTAACTATGGCTACACCTTC. J is TRBJ1-2 and V is TRBV7-2; no clear D gene. This CDR3 region has 15 residues. CDR1 is SGHTA, CDR2 FQGNSA, per germline. The V end was cut by 5 bases, the J end by 0 bases, with 13 bases between.